This passage covers 26 T cell receptor beta chains from one sample sequenced in a study of CD8+CD57+ T cells in acquired aplastic anemia. CDR3 and TCR beta VDJ profiling relied on genomic DNA as the template. One entry per CDR3 protein results from TCRdb running MiXCR on the reads. The sample lists 90,000 to 130,000 distinct CDR3 sequences; around half were seen once. The sample was sorted CD4+, CD8+, or CD8+CD57+ T cells (not recorded which) from PBMCs. These receptors all stem from a human donor in good health, serving as a control.

The chain is built from TRBV7-9 and TRBJ2-7; no definite D call. Germline-derived CDR1 and CDR2 are SEHNR and FQNEAQ (reference sequence). The V and J ends lost 0 bases and 3 bases respectively, with 12 bases between them. The CDR3 covers 15 residues. The CDR3 nucleotides are TGTGCCAGCAGCTTAGCCGCTTTACAGAGCTACGAGCAGTACTTC. It is translated as CASSLAALQSYEQYF. The whole variable domain, remainder taken from reference TRBV7-9 and TRBJ2-7, is DTGVSQNPRHKITKRGQNVTFRCDPISEHNRLYWYRQTLGQGPEFLTYFQNEAQLEKSRLLSDRFSAERPKGSFSTLEIQRTEQGDSAMYLCASSLAALQSYEQYFGPGTRLTVT.

The genes are TRBV4-1 and TRBJ1-6, with a weak D call TRBD1 (5 bases). This CDR3 spans 13 amino acids. Trimming cost V 6 bases and J 12 bases, with 15 bases left between them. Per germline, CDR1 MGHRA and CDR2 YSYEKL. The CDR3 nucleotides read TGCGCCAGCAGGCGGGGGGATTGGAGACCCCTCCACTTT. Protein sequence: CASRRGDWRPLHF.

The V gene is TRBV20-1, the J gene TRBJ2-1, with TRBD2 identical over 8 bases. Germline V gene data show CDR1 as DFQATT and CDR2 as SNEGSKA (reference sequence). CDR3 length equals 14 residues. Trimming cost V 7 bases and J 5 bases; bases outside gene matches: 10. The CDR3 reads CSVSQRGRDNEQFF. The CDR3 nucleotides read TGCAGTGTTAGTCAGCGGGGGAGAGACAATGAGCAGTTCTTC.

This clonotype was seen ten or more times. The rearrangement joins TRBV14 to TRBJ1-1; the D is unclear. CDR3 length equals 13 residues. The germline V and J ends were trimmed by 1 base and 4 bases, with 7 bases remaining between them. Germline CDR1 is SGHDN and CDR2 is FVKESK. CDR3 region: CASSQVIITEAFF. In DNA, the CDR3 is TGTGCCAGCAGCCAAGTAATCATCACTGAAGCTTTCTTT.

The chain links TRBV19 to TRBJ1-1; 8 bases are a match to TRBD1. CDR1 is LNHDA, CDR2 SQIVND, per germline (reference sequence). This CDR3 contains 15 residues. Trimming at V came to 3 bases and at J to 3 bases, leaving 6 bases not matched to a gene. The CDR3 is CASSIGTGRHTEAFF. The DNA for the CDR3 is TGTGCCAGTAGTATCGGGACAGGCCGACACACTGAAGCTTTCTTT. The full variable domain, with the rest looked up from reference TRBV19 and TRBJ1-1, is DGGITQSPKYLFRKEGQNVTLSCEQNLNHDAMYWYRQDPGQGLRLIYYSQIVNDFQKGDIAEGYSVSREKKESFPLTVTSAQKNPTAFYLCASSIGTGRHTEAFFGQGTRLTVV.

This clonotype was found many times. The V and J genes are TRBV4-3 and TRBJ2-7; D is uncertain. The V and J ends lost 0 bases and 0 bases respectively, with 9 bases between them. The CDR3 runs to 15 residues. The germline CDR1 and CDR2 sequences are LGHNA and YSLEER. CDR3 bases: TGCGCCAGCAGCCAAGATCTGGCCAGCTCCTACGAGCAGTACTTC. It is translated as CASSQDLASSYEQYF.

The sample holds a few counts of this clonotype. The J gene is TRBJ2-7, the V gene TRBV10-3; 8 positions match TRBD2. The CDR3 has 15 amino acids. The germline gives CDR1 ENHRY, CDR2 SYGVKD. Trimming at V came to 5 bases and at J to 5 bases, leaving 11 bases not matched to a gene. The CDR3 region is CAISKTRGEADEQYF. The CDR3 nucleotides are TGTGCCATCAGTAAGACGCGGGGGGAAGCGGACGAGCAGTACTTC.

The rearrangement uses TRBV6-4 and TRBJ2-2; tentative D call: TRBD2 (7 bases). V lost 0 bases and J 5 bases, leaving 13 bases between the germline ends. This CDR3 has 16 residues. Germline-derived CDR1 and CDR2 are MRHNA and SNTAGT. As DNA, the CDR3 is TGTGCCAGCAGTGACTCGGGGGGGGCGCTTACCGGGGAGCTGTTTTTT. Its translation: CASSDSGGALTGELFF.

This chain links TRBV29-1 with TRBJ2-7, with 8 nucleotides matching TRBD1. V lost 7 bases, J lost 2 bases, and 10 bases stayed unmatched. From germline, CDR1 is SQVTM and CDR2 ANQGSEA. CDR3 size: 14 residues. The CDR3 here is CSARTGPGAYEQYF. In DNA form, the CDR3 reads TGCAGCGCGCGGACAGGGCCAGGAGCCTACGAGCAGTACTTC.

This clonotype appeared many times. The V and J genes are TRBV5-1 and TRBJ2-3; 12 positions match TRBD1. J gave up 5 bases and V 4 bases, and 8 bases lay outside the gene matches. This CDR3 has 16 amino acids. From germline, CDR1 is SGHRS and CDR2 YFSETQ. CDR3 amino acids: CASSDGTGGALDTQYF. The CDR3 region has the DNA TGCGCCAGCAGCGATGGGACAGGGGGCGCTTTAGATACGCAGTATTTT. Combining the CDR3 with reference TRBV5-1 and TRBJ2-3 gives the whole variable domain KAGVTQTPRYLIKTRGQQVTLSCSPISGHRSVSWYQQTPGQGLQFLFEYFSETQRNKGNFPGRFSGRQFSNSRSEMNVSTLELGDSALYLCASSDGTGGALDTQYFGPGTRLTVL.

The chain joins TRBV29-1 to TRBJ2-3, with 10 bases identical to TRBD2. Germline V lookup: CDR1 SQVTM, CDR2 ANQGSEA. This CDR3 is built from 14 residues. V shed 4 bases, J shed 4 bases, and the junction held 5 bases outside the gene matches. The DNA for the CDR3 is TGCAGCGTTGCGGGGCTAGCGGGGGCAGATACGCAGTATTTT. Amino acids: CSVAGLAGADTQYF.

This clonotype came up a few times. This sequence may be a read error, since a much larger clone differs from it by one base. The chain combines TRBV2 with TRBJ2-7; possibly TRBD1 for D (5 bases). Trimming shortened V by 5 bases and J by 3 bases, and 11 bases separated the two germline ends. Germline assignment: CDR1 SNHLY and CDR2 FYNNEI. This CDR3 has 13 amino acids. CDR3 in amino acids: CASSSGLNYEQYF. CDR3 DNA: TGTGCCAGCAGTTCAGGGCTGAACTACGAGCAGTACTTC.

The CDR3 coding sequence is TGCAGCGTTGTGTTGTCTTCTGGGGCCAACGTCCTGACTTTC. Its translation is CSVVLSSGANVLTF. The rearrangement uses TRBV29-1 and TRBJ2-6; no firm D call. Trimming took 4 bases from V and 1 from J, leaving 8 bases between them. Per germline, CDR1 SQVTM and CDR2 ANQGSEA. The CDR3 sequence is 14 residues long.

The V and J genes are TRBV2 and TRBJ2-3; D might be TRBD1 (6 bases). The length of the CDR3 is 15 residues. Trimming stripped 6 bases from V and 2 bases from J, with 15 bases between. Germline V gene lookup returns CDR1 SNHLY and CDR2 FYNNEI. Here the CDR3 reads CASRPDRPTTDTQYF. CDR3 DNA: TGTGCCAGCAGGCCCGACAGGCCGACCACAGATACGCAGTATTTT.

The chain links TRBV2 to TRBJ2-7; either TRBD1 or TRBD2 may fit D (5 bases each). V lost 4 bases, J lost 0 bases, and 16 bases lay in between. The CDR3 length is 16 residues. From germline, CDR1 is SNHLY and CDR2 FYNNEI. CDR3 residues: CASSAGDVESSYEQYF. The CDR3 nucleotides read TGTGCCAGCAGTGCTGGGGACGTAGAAAGCTCCTACGAGCAGTACTTC.

This clonotype was seen a handful of times. The chain employs TRBV5-1 and TRBJ1-1; D call uncertain. V shed 3 bases and J shed 6 bases, with 9 bases lying between them. The CDR3 is 12 residues long. Germline loops: CDR1 SGHRS, CDR2 YFSETQ. The CDR3 sequence is CASSSTGSEAFF. The CDR3 DNA reads as TGCGCCAGCAGCTCCACGGGGTCTGAAGCTTTCTTT.

The V call is TRBV2, the J call TRBJ2-5, with 7 positions matching TRBD2. V shed 3 bases, J shed 1 base, and the junction held 5 bases outside the gene matches. This CDR3 region has 15 residues. Germline values: CDR1 SNHLY, CDR2 FYNNEI. CDR3 region: CASSDLGRIQETQYF. As DNA, the CDR3 is TGTGCCAGCAGTGACCTCGGGAGGATCCAAGAGACCCAGTACTTC. The entire variable domain, with the rest obtained from reference TRBV2 and TRBJ2-5, is as follows: EPEVTQTPSHQVTQMGQEVILRCVPISNHLYFYWYRQILGQKVEFLVSFYNNEISEKSEIFDDQFSVERPDGSNFTLKIRSTKLEDSAMYFCASSDLGRIQETQYFGPGTRLLVL.

This clonotype was observed once. The J gene is TRBJ1-1, the V gene TRBV7-8; D ambiguous. The CDR3 is made up of 15 amino acids. Trimming stripped 5 bases from V and 4 bases from J, with 17 bases between. Germline V gives CDR1 SGHVS, CDR2 FQNEAQ. CDR3 sequence: CASSTRAGWTTEAFF. The CDR3, as DNA: TGTGCCAGCAGCACAAGGGCAGGTTGGACCACTGAAGCTTTCTTT.

The chain joins TRBV2 to TRBJ2-7; 9 bases line up with TRBD2. With 6 bases clipped from V and 2 bases from J, the junction kept 8 bases outside the gene matches. The CDR3 consists of 15 residues. Germline V CDR1 and CDR2: SNHLY, FYNNEI. CDR3 amino acids: CASRPPSGETYEQYF. The CDR3 DNA sequence: TGTGCCAGCAGGCCCCCTAGCGGGGAAACCTACGAGCAGTACTTC.

This clonotype was counted at least ten times. The V call is TRBV27, the J call TRBJ1-5; no clear D. The CDR3 is 13 residues long. In germline, CDR1 is MNHEY, CDR2 SMNVEV (reference sequence). The V end lost 8 bases, the J end lost 0 bases, and 8 bases lay between the germline ends. The CDR3 DNA sequence: TGTGCCAGCGGCCGTGGTAGCAATCAGCCCCAGCATTTT. Translation gives CASGRGSNQPQHF.

V usage is TRBV4-2 and J usage is TRBJ1-2, with 10 bases lining up with TRBD1. Germline loops: CDR1 LGHNA, CDR2 YNFKEQ. This CDR3 is 17 amino acids long. With V trimmed by 5 bases and J by 8 bases, 17 bases remained unmatched. The CDR3 sequence is CASSIELGTGVSWGYTF. DNA for the CDR3: TGTGCCAGCAGCATTGAACTCGGGACAGGGGTCTCGTGGGGCTACACCTTC.

This clonotype was picked up one time. The V gene is TRBV30, the J gene TRBJ1-2; D remains ambiguous. Per germline, CDR1 GTSNPN and CDR2 SVGIG (reference sequence). V gave up 1 base and J gave up 6 bases, with 0 bases separating them. The length of the CDR3 is 9 residues. CDR3 sequence: CAWSDGYTF. DNA for the CDR3: TGTGCCTGGAGTGATGGCTACACCTTC.

This clonotype was counted many times. This rearrangement joins TRBV7-2 to TRBJ2-3; D gene uncertain. The ends were cut back, 1 base at V and 7 bases at J, with 12 bases in the middle. Germline loops: CDR1 SGHTA, CDR2 FQGNSA. This CDR3 is built from 14 residues. This chain's CDR3 is CASSLVTYSHTQYF. As DNA, the CDR3 is TGTGCCAGCAGCTTAGTTACGTACAGCCATACGCAGTATTTT. The full variable domain, rest sourced from reference TRBV7-2 and TRBJ2-3, is GAGVSQSPSNKVTEKGKDVELRCDPISGHTALYWYRQSLGQGLEFLIYFQGNSAPDKSGLPSDRFSAERTGGSVSTLTIQRTQQEDSAVYLCASSLVTYSHTQYFGPGTRLTVL.

The gene calls are TRBV27 and TRBJ1-1; possible D gene TRBD1, 6 bases. V was cut by 6 bases and J by 4 bases, with 12 bases left in between. CDR3 length: 13 amino acids. Germline assignment: CDR1 MNHEY and CDR2 SMNVEV (reference sequence). In DNA, the CDR3 is TGTGCCAGCAGCATCAGGGGCGTCACTGAAGCTTTCTTT. Protein product: CASSIRGVTEAFF.

In regard to this clonotype: The final CDR3 position lacks the conserved phenylalanine or tryptophan, pointing to a likely read error. CDR3 in DNA: TGTGCCAGTATCCCTGGTCAGGGGGCGCACAATGAGCAGTTCCTC. Residues: CASIPGQGAHNEQFL. The rearrangement uses TRBV19 and TRBJ2-1, with 8 positions matching TRBD1. Germline trimming cut 7 bases from V and 5 bases from J; bases unmatched to any gene: 10. Germline CDR1 reads LNHDA; CDR2 reads SQIVND (reference sequence). The length of the CDR3 is 15 residues.

This clonotype has ten or more counts. The gene calls are TRBV2 and TRBJ1-1; D ambiguous. V was pared by 6 bases and J by 1 base, with 21 bases between. CDR3 size: 17 residues. The germline V gene has CDR1 SNHLY and CDR2 FYNNEI. CDR3 coding DNA: TGTGCCAGCAGCCTTGGTCTTTTGTTGCTATCGAACACTGAAGCTTTCTTT. This translates into CASSLGLLLLSNTEAFF.